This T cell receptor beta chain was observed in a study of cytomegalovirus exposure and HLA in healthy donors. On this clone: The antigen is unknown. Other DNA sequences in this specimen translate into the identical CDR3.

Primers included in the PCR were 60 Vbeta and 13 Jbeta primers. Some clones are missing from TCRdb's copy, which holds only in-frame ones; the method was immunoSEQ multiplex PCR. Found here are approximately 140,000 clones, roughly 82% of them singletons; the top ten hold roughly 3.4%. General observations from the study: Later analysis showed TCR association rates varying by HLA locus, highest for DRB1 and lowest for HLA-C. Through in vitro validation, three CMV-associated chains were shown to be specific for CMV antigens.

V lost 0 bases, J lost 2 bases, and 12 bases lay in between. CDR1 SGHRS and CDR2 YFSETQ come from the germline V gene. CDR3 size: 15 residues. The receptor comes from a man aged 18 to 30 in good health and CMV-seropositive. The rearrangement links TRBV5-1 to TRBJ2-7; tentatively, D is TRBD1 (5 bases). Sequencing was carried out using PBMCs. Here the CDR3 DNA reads TGCGCCAGCAGCTTGGCCGAGACAGTGGCCTACGAGCAGTACTTC. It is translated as CASSLAETVAYEQYF. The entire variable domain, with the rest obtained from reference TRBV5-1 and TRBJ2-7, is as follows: KAGVTQTPRYLIKTRGQQVTLSCSPISGHRSVSWYQQTPGQGLQFLFEYFSETQRNKGNFPGRFSGRQFSNSRSEMNVSTLELGDSALYLCASSLAETVAYEQYFGPGTRLTVT.